A single T cell receptor (beta chain) is shown here with its context. Via MiXCR, TCRdb re-called the 5' RACE reads, giving one row per CDR3 protein. Here the sample spans 350,000 to 400,000 distinct CDR3 sequences, about 28% being singletons. The length of the CDR3 is 17 residues. CDR1 is DFQATT and CDR2 is SNEGSKA in the germline V gene (reference sequence). The trim removed 0 bases at V and 4 bases at J, leaving 5 bases unmatched. This sample is drawn from a study of identical twins' blood T cells. The sample comprised PBMCs. This chain joins TRBV20-1 and TRBJ2-1; 14 nucleotides line up with TRBD2. This sequence originates from a woman aged 18-55 years in good health. The CDR3 is CSAREVGLAGGYNEQFF. For the CDR3, the DNA is TGCAGTGCTAGAGAAGTAGGACTAGCGGGGGGATACAATGAGCAGTTCTTC.